The 17 T cell receptor beta chains listed next were all sequenced from one sample in a study of cytomegalovirus exposure and HLA in healthy donors. With 60 Vbeta and 13 Jbeta primers, the PCR was carried out. The protocol was immunoSEQ multiplex PCR, while the TCRdb copy is restricted to in-frame clones and leaves out a portion. The repertoire holds approximately 77,000 clones, with approximately 70% as singletons. The material sequenced was PBMCs. Receptors were obtained from a man in his 60s in good health and CMV-seropositive.

This clone was found a few times. The junction departs from the called germline gene at one end, perhaps through a read error. The V and J genes are TRBV6-5 and TRBJ1-2; D is uncertain. From germline, CDR1 is MNHEY and CDR2 SVGAGI. This CDR3 is built from 13 residues. The CDR3 loop is CASSEALVRGGDF. CDR3 DNA sequence: TGTGCCAGCAGTGAAGCGCTTGTCCGAGGAGGCGACTTC.

This clone turned up a few times. This chain connects TRBV7-9 to TRBJ2-2, with TRBD2 identical over 15 bases. CDR1 and CDR2 (germline): SEHNR, FQNEAQ (reference sequence). After removal of 5 bases from V and 6 bases from J, the junction contained 4 bases not matched to a gene. The CDR3 covers 16 residues. In nucleotides, the CDR3 is TGTGCCAGCAGCCTCCGGACTAGCGGGGGGGCCGGGGAGCTGTTTTTT. Residues: CASSLRTSGGAGELFF.

This chain connects TRBV7-9 to TRBJ1-2; 7 nucleotides match TRBD1. V trimming: 3 bases; J trimming: 3 bases; junction bases outside the gene matches: 1. Germline values: CDR1 SEHNR, CDR2 FQNEAQ (reference sequence). This CDR3 spans 13 amino acids. CDR3 sequence (DNA): TGTGCCAGCAGCTTGGGACAGTACTATGGCTACACCTTC. This gives the protein CASSLGQYYGYTF.

For this clone: A read error may produce the germline difference seen at one junction end. J is TRBJ2-7 and V is TRBV7-9; D call uncertain. The CDR3 extends over 12 amino acids. The V gene's germline CDR1 is SEHNR and CDR2 FQNEAQ (reference sequence). CDR3 residues: CSSSSNRNEQYF. CDR3 in DNA: TGTTCCAGCAGCTCGAACAGAAACGAGCAGTACTTC.

Within the sample, this clone is medium-sized. This rearrangement joins TRBV6-5 to TRBJ2-2; D is undetermined. With 6 bases removed from V and 5 bases from J, the gap between germline ends came to 10 bases. The CDR3 runs 13 residues. The V gene's germline CDR1 is MNHEY and CDR2 SVGAGI. The CDR3 DNA follows: TGTGCCAGCAGACAATTTGTAACCGGGGAGCTGTTTTTT. This codes for CASRQFVTGELFF.

The J gene is TRBJ1-5, the V gene TRBV5-1; weak D call: TRBD1 (6 bases). Germline CDR1 and CDR2: SGHRS and YFSETQ. The CDR3 has 14 residues. Trimming removed 0 bases from V and 7 bases from J, with 11 bases in between. This CDR3 is CASSLGVRGQPQHF. The CDR3 region has the DNA TGCGCCAGCAGCTTGGGGGTCAGGGGACAGCCCCAGCATTTT.

This clone showed up just a few times. The V and J genes are TRBV7-8 and TRBJ2-2; D gene uncertain. The CDR3 has 17 amino acids. Trimming removed 4 bases at V and 2 bases at J, with 17 bases between. CDR1 is SGHVS and CDR2 is FQNEAQ in the germline V gene. The CDR3 loop is CASSSYFDITNTGELFF. The CDR3 region has the DNA TGTGCCAGCAGCTCATACTTCGACATAACCAACACCGGGGAGCTGTTTTTT.

A remark on this clone: Other nucleotide sequences from this sample produce the same CDR3. This sequence joins TRBV25-1 and TRBJ1-1; unclear D gene. V gave up 6 bases and J gave up 12 bases, with 14 bases separating them. This CDR3 has 11 residues. The germline gives CDR1 MGHDK, CDR2 SYGVNS. CDR3 region: CASSGGRVPFF. In DNA, the CDR3 is TGTGCCAGCAGCGGCGGTCGAGTGCCTTTCTTT.

The rearrangement joins TRBV28 to TRBJ2-1; 9 nucleotides match TRBD1. This CDR3 contains 16 residues. Trimming took 4 bases from V and 1 from J; bases not matched to a gene: 5. Germline CDR1 and CDR2: MDHEN and SYDVKM. CDR3 loop: CASSSIGQGSYNEQFF. The CDR3 DNA is TGTGCCAGCAGTTCTATTGGACAGGGGTCCTACAATGAGCAGTTCTTC.

This chain links TRBV7-2 with TRBJ2-5; 8 bases map to TRBD2. V dropped 4 bases and J dropped 2; count of bases not matched to a gene: 6. The CDR3 totals 15 residues. The V gene's germline CDR1 is SGHTA and CDR2 FQGNSA. CDR3 sequence reads: CASSSLQRGQETQYF. As DNA, the CDR3 is TGTGCCAGCAGCTCCCTGCAGCGGGGGCAAGAGACCCAGTACTTC. Variable domain in full (rest from reference TRBV7-2 and TRBJ2-5): GAGVSQSPSNKVTEKGKDVELRCDPISGHTALYWYRQSLGQGLEFLIYFQGNSAPDKSGLPSDRFSAERTGGSVSTLTIQRTQQEDSAVYLCASSSLQRGQETQYFGPGTRLLVL.

The V call is TRBV4-1, the J call TRBJ2-2, with a tentative D call TRBD1 (6 bases). Germline assignment: CDR1 MGHRA and CDR2 YSYEKL. V was cut by 4 bases and J by 0 bases, with 12 bases left in between. CDR3 length: 16 residues. The CDR3 coding sequence is TGCGCCAGCAGCCCCACCGGGACACCGAACACCGGGGAGCTGTTTTTT. Amino acids: CASSPTGTPNTGELFF.

This clone was picked up one time. The chain is built from TRBV5-1 and TRBJ1-1, with a possible D match to TRBD1 (5 bases). This CDR3 has 16 amino acids. Trimming took 0 bases from V and 5 from J, leaving 17 bases between them. Germline CDR1 reads SGHRS; CDR2 reads YFSETQ. The CDR3 DNA follows: TGCGCCAGCAGCTTGGCAATAAGTGGGGCGAGGACTGAAGCTTTCTTT. Protein sequence: CASSLAISGARTEAFF.

V and J are TRBV7-9 and TRBJ1-2; D gene unclear. Trimming cost V 0 bases and J 6 bases, with 17 bases left between them. The CDR3 loop spans 16 amino acids. The germline V gene has CDR1 SEHNR and CDR2 FQNEAQ (reference sequence). CDR3 residues: CASSLALTAVLDGYTF. Here the CDR3 DNA reads TGTGCCAGCAGCTTAGCGCTAACAGCGGTGCTCGATGGCTACACCTTC.

The chain recombines TRBV27 with TRBJ1-2, with 7 bases matching TRBD1. Losses at the gene ends were 2 bases for V and 6 bases for J; bases not matched to a gene: 6. Germline V lookup: CDR1 MNHEY, CDR2 SMNVEV (reference sequence). The CDR3 contains 14 residues. The CDR3 sequence: CASSLGGGADGYTF. CDR3 sequence (DNA): TGTGCCAGCAGTTTAGGAGGGGGCGCAGATGGCTACACCTTC.

The genes are TRBV14 and TRBJ1-1; TRBD1 is a possible D gene (5 bases). Germline assignment: CDR1 SGHDN and CDR2 FVKESK. V lost 1 base to trimming and J lost 5 bases, with 8 bases between them. The CDR3 sequence is 13 residues long. The chain's CDR3 is CASSQVGGTEAFF. As DNA, the CDR3 is TGTGCCAGCAGCCAAGTGGGGGGGACTGAAGCTTTCTTT.

This chain links TRBV5-4 with TRBJ2-3, with TRBD2 matching over 8 bases. Unmatched junction bases numbered 10, after V lost 1 base and J lost 3 bases. CDR1 is SGHNT and CDR2 is YYREEE in the germline V gene (reference sequence). The CDR3 is made up of 17 amino acids. The DNA of the CDR3 is TGTGCCAGCAGCTTGCCGTCCGGGGGGGCCTTAACAGATACGCAGTATTTT. This encodes CASSLPSGGALTDTQYF.

This clone came up once. Compared with germline, one end of the junction differs, possibly owing to a read error. V and J are TRBV28 and TRBJ1-2; 9 positions agree with TRBD1. Germline V lookup: CDR1 MDHEN, CDR2 SYDVKM. The CDR3 consists of 14 residues. The CDR3: CASSYGTGSYGHTF. The CDR3, as DNA: TGTGCCAGCAGTTATGGGACAGGGTCATATGGCCACACCTTC.